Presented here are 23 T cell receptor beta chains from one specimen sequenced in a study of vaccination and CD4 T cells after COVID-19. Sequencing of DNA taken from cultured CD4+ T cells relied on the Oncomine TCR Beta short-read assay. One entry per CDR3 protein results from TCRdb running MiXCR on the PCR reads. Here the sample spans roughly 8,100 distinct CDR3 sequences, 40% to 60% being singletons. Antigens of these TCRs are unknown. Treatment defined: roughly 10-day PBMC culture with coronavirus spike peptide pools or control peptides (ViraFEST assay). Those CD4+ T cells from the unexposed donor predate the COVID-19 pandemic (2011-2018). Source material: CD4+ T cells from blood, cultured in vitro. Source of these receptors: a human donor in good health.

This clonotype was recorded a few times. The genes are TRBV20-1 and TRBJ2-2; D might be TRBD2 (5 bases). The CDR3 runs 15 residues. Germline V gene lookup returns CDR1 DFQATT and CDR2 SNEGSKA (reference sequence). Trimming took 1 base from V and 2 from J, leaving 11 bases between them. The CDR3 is CSARGGNTNTGELFF. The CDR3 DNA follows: TGCAGTGCTAGAGGAGGGAACACCAACACCGGGGAGCTGTTTTTT.

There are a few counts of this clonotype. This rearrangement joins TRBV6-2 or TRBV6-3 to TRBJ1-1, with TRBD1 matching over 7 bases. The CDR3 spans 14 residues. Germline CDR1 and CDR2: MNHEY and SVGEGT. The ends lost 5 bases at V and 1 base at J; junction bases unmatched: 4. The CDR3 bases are TGTGCCAGCAGTACTTGGACAGGGAACACTGAAGCTTTCTTT. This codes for CASSTWTGNTEAFF.

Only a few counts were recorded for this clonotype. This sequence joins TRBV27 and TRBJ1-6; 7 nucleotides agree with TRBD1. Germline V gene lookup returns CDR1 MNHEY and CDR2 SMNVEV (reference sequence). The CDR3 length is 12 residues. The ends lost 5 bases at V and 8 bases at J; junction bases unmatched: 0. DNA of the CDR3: TGTGCCAGCAGTCAGGGGGATTCACCCCTCCACTTT. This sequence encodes CASSQGDSPLHF.

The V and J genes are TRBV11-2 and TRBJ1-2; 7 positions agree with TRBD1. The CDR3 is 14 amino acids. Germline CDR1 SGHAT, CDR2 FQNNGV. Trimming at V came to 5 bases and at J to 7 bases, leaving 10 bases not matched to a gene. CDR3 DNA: TGTGCCAGCAGCAATACTAGACAGGGCGGTGGCTACACCTTC. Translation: CASSNTRQGGGYTF.

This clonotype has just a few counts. The DNA of the CDR3 is TGTGCCAGCAGCTTAGCGGGAACCGGGACCGAAGCTTTCTTT. The encoded protein is CASSLAGTGTEAFF. The chain is built from TRBV7-9 and TRBJ1-1, with TRBD1 as a possible D gene (5 bases). V lost 0 bases and J lost 8, with 13 bases in between. The CDR3 runs 14 residues. Germline V gene sequence: CDR1 SEHNR, CDR2 FQNEAQ (reference sequence).

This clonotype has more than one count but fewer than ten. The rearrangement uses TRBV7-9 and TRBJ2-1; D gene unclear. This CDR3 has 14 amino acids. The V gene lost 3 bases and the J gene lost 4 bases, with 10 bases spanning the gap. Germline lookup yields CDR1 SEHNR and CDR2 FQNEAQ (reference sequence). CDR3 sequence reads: CASSFGSGYNEQFF. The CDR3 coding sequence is TGTGCCAGCAGCTTCGGTTCCGGATACAATGAGCAGTTCTTC.

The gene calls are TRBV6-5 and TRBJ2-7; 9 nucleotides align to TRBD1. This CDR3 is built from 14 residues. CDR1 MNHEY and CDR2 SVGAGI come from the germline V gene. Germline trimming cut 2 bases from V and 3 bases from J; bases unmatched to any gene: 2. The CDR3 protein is CASSYRDRVYEQYF. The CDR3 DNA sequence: TGTGCCAGCAGTTACCGGGACAGGGTCTACGAGCAGTACTTC.

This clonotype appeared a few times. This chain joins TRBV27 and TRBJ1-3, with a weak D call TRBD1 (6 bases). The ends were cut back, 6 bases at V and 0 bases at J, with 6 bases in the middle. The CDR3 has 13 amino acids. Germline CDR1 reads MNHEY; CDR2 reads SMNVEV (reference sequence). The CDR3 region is CASRDSSGNTIYF. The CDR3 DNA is TGTGCCAGCAGGGACAGCTCTGGAAACACCATATATTTT.

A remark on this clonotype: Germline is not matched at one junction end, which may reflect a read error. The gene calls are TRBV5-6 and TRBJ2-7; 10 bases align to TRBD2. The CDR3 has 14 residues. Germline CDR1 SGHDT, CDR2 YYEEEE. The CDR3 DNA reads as TGTGCCAGCAGCTTGGGGCCAGGACTGCCTAGCGGGGGATTC. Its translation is CASSLGPGLPSGGF.

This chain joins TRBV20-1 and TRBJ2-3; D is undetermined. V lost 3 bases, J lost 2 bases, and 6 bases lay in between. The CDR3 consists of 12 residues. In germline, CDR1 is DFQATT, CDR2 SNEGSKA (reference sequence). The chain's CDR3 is CSASGSTDTQYF. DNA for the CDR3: TGCAGTGCTAGCGGATCCACAGATACGCAGTATTTT.

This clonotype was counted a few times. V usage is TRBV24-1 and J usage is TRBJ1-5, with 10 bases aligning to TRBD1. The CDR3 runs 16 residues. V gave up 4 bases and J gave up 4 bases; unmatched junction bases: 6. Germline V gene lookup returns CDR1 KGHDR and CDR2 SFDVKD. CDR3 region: CATSERGQGLNQPQHF. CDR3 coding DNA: TGTGCCACCAGTGAACGGGGACAGGGGTTAAATCAGCCCCAGCATTTT.

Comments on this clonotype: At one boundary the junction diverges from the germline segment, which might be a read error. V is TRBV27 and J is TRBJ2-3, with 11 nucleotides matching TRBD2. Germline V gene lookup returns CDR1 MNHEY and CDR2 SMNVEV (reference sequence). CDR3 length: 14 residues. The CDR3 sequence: CASWGLAAAYTRYF. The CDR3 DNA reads TGTGCCAGCTGGGGACTAGCGGCTGCTTATACGCGGTATTTT.

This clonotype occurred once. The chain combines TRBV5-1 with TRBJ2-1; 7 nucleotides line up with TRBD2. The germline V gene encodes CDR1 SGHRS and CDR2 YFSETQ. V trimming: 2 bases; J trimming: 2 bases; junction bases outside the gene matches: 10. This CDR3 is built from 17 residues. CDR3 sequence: CASSFPQGGGTYNEQFF. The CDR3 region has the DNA TGCGCCAGCAGCTTCCCCCAGGGCGGGGGAACCTACAATGAGCAGTTCTTC.

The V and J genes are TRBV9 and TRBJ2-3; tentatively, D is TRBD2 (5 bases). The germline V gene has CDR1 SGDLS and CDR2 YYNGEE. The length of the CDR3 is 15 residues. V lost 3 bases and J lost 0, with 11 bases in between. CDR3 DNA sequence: TGTGCCAGCAGCGCTCTCGGACTTAGCACAGATACGCAGTATTTT. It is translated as CASSALGLSTDTQYF.

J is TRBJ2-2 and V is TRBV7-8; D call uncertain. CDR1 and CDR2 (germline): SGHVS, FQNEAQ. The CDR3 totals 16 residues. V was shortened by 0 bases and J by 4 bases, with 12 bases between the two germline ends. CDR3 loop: CASSLAQATGTGELFF. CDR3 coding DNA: TGTGCCAGCAGCTTAGCGCAGGCGACCGGCACCGGGGAGCTGTTTTTT. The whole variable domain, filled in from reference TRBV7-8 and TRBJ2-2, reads GAGVSQSPRYKVAKRGQDVALRCDPISGHVSLFWYQQALGQGPEFLTYFQNEAQLDKSGLPSDRFFAERPEGSVSTLKIQRTQQEDSAVYLCASSLAQATGTGELFFGEGSRLTVL.

The CDR3 DNA sequence: TGTGCCAGCAGATGGACAGGGCTCAAGAACACTGAAGCTTTCTTT. Its protein is CASRWTGLKNTEAFF. V and J are TRBV6-1 and TRBJ1-1, with 8 positions matching TRBD1. Germline-derived CDR1 and CDR2 are MNHNS and SASEGT. V lost 6 bases and J lost 1; bases outside the gene matches: 7. This CDR3 has 15 amino acids.

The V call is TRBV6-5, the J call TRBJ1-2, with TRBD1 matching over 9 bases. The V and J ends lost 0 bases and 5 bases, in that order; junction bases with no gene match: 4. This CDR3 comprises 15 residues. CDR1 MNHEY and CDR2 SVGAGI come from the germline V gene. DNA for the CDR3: TGTGCCAGCAGTTACTCCGGGACAGGGTCTTATGGCTACACCTTC. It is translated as CASSYSGTGSYGYTF.

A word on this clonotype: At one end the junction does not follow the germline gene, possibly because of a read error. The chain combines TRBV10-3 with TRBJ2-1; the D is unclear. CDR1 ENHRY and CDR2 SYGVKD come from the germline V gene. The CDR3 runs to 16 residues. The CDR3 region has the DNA TGCGCCATCAGTGAGTCGATAGATCTGTGGTACAATGAGCAGTTCTTC. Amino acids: CAISESIDLWYNEQFF.

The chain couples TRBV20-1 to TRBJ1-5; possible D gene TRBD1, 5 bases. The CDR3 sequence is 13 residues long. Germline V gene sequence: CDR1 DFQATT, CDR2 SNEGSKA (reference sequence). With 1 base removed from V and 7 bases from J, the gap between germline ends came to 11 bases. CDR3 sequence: CSARVSGDQPQHF. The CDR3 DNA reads TGCAGTGCTAGAGTATCCGGGGACCAGCCCCAGCATTTT.

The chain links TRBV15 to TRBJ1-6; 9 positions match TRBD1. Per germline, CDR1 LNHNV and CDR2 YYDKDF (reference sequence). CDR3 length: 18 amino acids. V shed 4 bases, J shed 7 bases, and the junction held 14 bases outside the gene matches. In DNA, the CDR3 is TGTGCCACCAGCATGCGCCAGCGGGACAGGGTTCGCAATTCACCCCTCCACTTT. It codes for CATSMRQRDRVRNSPLHF. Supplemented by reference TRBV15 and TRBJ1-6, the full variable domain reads DAMVIQNPRYQVTQFGKPVTLSCSQTLNHNVMYWYQQKSSQAPKLLFHYYDKDFNNEADTPDNFQSRRPNTSFCFLDIRSPGLGDTAMYLCATSMRQRDRVRNSPLHFGNGTRLTVT.

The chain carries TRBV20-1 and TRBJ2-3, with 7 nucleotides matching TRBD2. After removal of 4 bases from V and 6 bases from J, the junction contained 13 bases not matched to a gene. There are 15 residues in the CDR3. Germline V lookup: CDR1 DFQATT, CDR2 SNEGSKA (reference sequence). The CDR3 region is CSATPGGRAGDTQYF. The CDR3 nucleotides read TGCAGTGCTACTCCCGGAGGGAGGGCCGGGGATACGCAGTATTTT.

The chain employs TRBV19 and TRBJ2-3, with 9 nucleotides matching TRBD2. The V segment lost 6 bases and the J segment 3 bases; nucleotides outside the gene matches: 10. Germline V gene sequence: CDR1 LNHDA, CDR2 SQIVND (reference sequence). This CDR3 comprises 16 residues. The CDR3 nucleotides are TGTGCCAGTAGCCGAGATAGCGGGAGTGGGACAGATACGCAGTATTTT. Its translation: CASSRDSGSGTDTQYF.

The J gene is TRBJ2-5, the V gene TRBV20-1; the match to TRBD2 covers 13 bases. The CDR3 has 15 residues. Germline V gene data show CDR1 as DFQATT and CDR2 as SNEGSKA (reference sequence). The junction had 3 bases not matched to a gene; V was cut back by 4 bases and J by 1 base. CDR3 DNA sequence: TGCAGTGCTACCCGACTAGCGGGAGGCCAAGAGACCCAGTACTTC. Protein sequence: CSATRLAGGQETQYF.